The sequence of this T cell receptor (beta chain) was determined in a study of T cells after yellow fever vaccination (dated by TCRdb to between 2018 and 2021). Study-level background: The SMART-Seq v4 Ultra Low Input RNA kit was used to prepare libraries from fractions with low cell numbers. Bulk PBMC replicates and cell subsets were isolated from blood drawn at multiple timepoints before and after both primary and secondary immunization. Two healthy male donors, one aged 18 to 30 and one aged 30 to 40 years, made up the cohort. To follow T-cell clones before and after both primary and booster YFV17D yellow fever vaccination, bulk TCR alpha and beta repertoires underwent longitudinal sequencing. What the study reported, not specific to this receptor: The secondary T-cell response was found to be weaker but faster than the primary response, with a peak reached on day 5 rather than on day 15. Most clones expanded after primary vaccination (96% of CD4 and 80% to 90% of CD8) were re-detected after the booster, suggesting that broad memory maintenance occurred. Only two donors were included in the study, so the extent to which the findings can be generalized is limited. A small share of clonotypes was detected in both CD4 and CD8 compartments, with the overlap likely arising from convergent recombination. Computational filtering was needed because FACS-sorted repertoires could contain abundant contaminating clonotypes from the bulk population.

TCR cDNA was synthesized by 5'RACE template switching, which introduced a universal primer site and unique molecular identifiers. cDNA synthesis was primed from both the TCR alpha and TCR beta constant segments. Libraries were amplified in two PCR steps, with sample barcodes and sequencing adapters added in the second step. Sequencing of libraries was done on Illumina HiSeq 2500 (2x100 bp) or NovaSeq (2x150 bp). Turning to the authors' computational methods: MIGEC handled demultiplexing of reads and collapsing into UMI consensus sequences, while MiXCR performed V(D)J alignment. Clonotypes responding to the vaccine were identified with edgeR on replicate PBMC samples, with the criteria of FDR below 0.01 and a log2 fold change above 5 up to day 15. Bulk clonotypes were assigned CD4 or CD8 identity according to which sequenced CD4 or CD8 repertoire held them at higher abundance. Starting from the raw public reads, TCRdb applied fastp trimming at Q25, assembled clones with MiXCR and retained in-frame beta chains. All rows with the same CDR3 protein become a single entry with the most common DNA and genes. These V and J calls rely on TCRdb rather than the paper's analysis. The sample table shows a few hundred thousand distinct CDR3 sequences, and 8.7% are seen once. About a sixth of the sample lies in the top ten.

The sample's treatment or condition label, in plain terms: live attenuated yellow fever vaccine strain. Two biological replicates of bulk PBMCs were collected at each blood-draw timepoint. A standard Ficoll-Paque protocol was used to isolate PBMCs from peripheral blood. TriZol was used to extract RNA from bulk PBMCs, from CD4 and CD8 fractions, and from dextramer-positive and dextramer-negative fractions. This clonotype was counted a few times. This receptor's antigen is unknown. It has no much larger one-base neighbor in the sample; base qualities were not kept. At the junction V is shortened by 5 bases and J by 2 bases, with 18 bases in between. As encoded in the germline V gene, CDR1 is SGHTA while CDR2 is FQGNSA. There are 16 amino acids in the CDR3, from cysteine to phenylalanine inclusive. Here the CDR3 DNA is all that survives: 48 bases in frame from base 1.

The sequence joins TRBV7-2 to TRBJ1-1, with the D gene call left open. The receptor comes from a man aged 18 to 30 who received the YFV17D yellow fever vaccine. The starting material was PBMCs, obtained on the day of the first yellow fever vaccination. The CDR3 corresponds to CASSVDYRLANTEAFF. The DNA sequence is TGTGCCAGCAGCGTGGACTACCGACTAGCCAACACTGAAGCTTTCTTT.